The 16 T cell receptor beta chains below all came from one sample that was sequenced in a study of T-cell memory formation after mild COVID-19 (dated by TCRdb to the early 2020s). Library construction relied on 5' RACE. The sequencer listed for this sample is Illumina NovaSeq 6000. TCRdb reran the public reads through fastp at Q25 and MiXCR, keeping productive beta chains. Every CDR3 protein is listed once, alongside the most common genes and DNA of its rows. For this sample the table gives about 560,000 distinct CDR3 sequences, of which 20% to 25% were detected only once. The ten largest make up 7.5% to 9.5% of the sample. The specimen was PBMCs or a T cell subset sorted from them (not recorded which). These TCRs come from an adult woman who had mild COVID-19 (a few samples of this study predate the infection). The sample titles of this study are shuffled in the database, so cell type and time point are left out; the donor was told from shared clones.

V and J are TRBV6-6 and TRBJ1-1, with TRBD1 matching over 8 bases. Trimming removed 8 bases from V and 3 bases from J; junction bases left unmatched: 5. The length of the CDR3 is 13 residues. Germline CDR1 and CDR2: MNHNY and SVGAGI (reference sequence). The CDR3 region has the DNA TGTGCCAGCCGGACAGGGTTTGACACTGAAGCTTTCTTT. Protein: CASRTGFDTEAFF.

In this sample, this clonotype turned up a few times. The chain has TRBV12-3 or TRBV12-4 and TRBJ2-2; D is possibly TRBD1 (6 bases). With 8 bases removed from V and 7 bases from J, the gap between germline ends came to 11 bases. The CDR3 spans 12 residues. The CDR3 DNA follows: TGTGCCAGCGGCGTAGGGGGCGGGGAGCTGTTTTTT. Its protein product is CASGVGGGELFF.

V is TRBV20-1 and J is TRBJ1-1; tentatively, D is TRBD1 (5 bases). Trimming left V 2 bases short and J 1 base short, with 11 bases between. Germline V gene data show CDR1 as DFQATT and CDR2 as SNEGSKA (reference sequence). The CDR3 has 14 residues. The CDR3 reads CSARRGSQNTEAFF. The DNA for the CDR3 is TGCAGTGCTAGAAGGGGCAGTCAGAACACTGAAGCTTTCTTT.

The V call is TRBV20-1, the J call TRBJ2-3, with D maybe TRBD1 (6 bases). Germline-derived CDR1 and CDR2 are DFQATT and SNEGSKA (reference sequence). V was cut by 8 bases and J by 2 bases, with 17 bases left in between. CDR3 size: 14 residues. CDR3 nucleotides: TGCAGTCTTCTCCAGGGGTGGTACACAGATACGCAGTATTTT. Translating it yields CSLLQGWYTDTQYF.

This clonotype was counted only a few times. The rearrangement links TRBV23-1 to TRBJ2-2; the D is unclear. TRBV23-1 is flagged as an ORF with uncertain function. Trimming cost V 0 bases and J 6 bases, with 17 bases left between them. The CDR3 is 17 amino acids. In nucleotides, the CDR3 is TGCGCCAGCAGTCAATCCTCAGGCGGCCCAAAGGCCGGGGAGCTGTTTTTT. Protein product: CASSQSSGGPKAGELFF.

The chain carries TRBV20-1 and TRBJ2-1; 8 nucleotides line up with TRBD2. J was trimmed by 3 bases and V by 5 bases; bases with no gene match: 6. The CDR3 is 14 residues long. Per the germline V gene, CDR1 is DFQATT and CDR2 is SNEGSKA (reference sequence). This CDR3 is CSAGTSGSYNEQFF. In DNA form, the CDR3 reads TGCAGTGCTGGTACTAGCGGCAGCTACAATGAGCAGTTCTTC.

This clonotype was counted between two and nine times. The chain carries TRBV7-9 and TRBJ1-3; D is possibly TRBD1 (5 bases). Germline V gene lookup returns CDR1 SEHNR and CDR2 FQNEAQ (reference sequence). The germline V and J ends were trimmed by 5 bases and 4 bases, with 18 bases remaining between them. The CDR3 sequence is 16 residues long. The chain's CDR3 is CASSPVRATGGNTIYF. DNA for the CDR3: TGTGCCAGCAGCCCCGTCAGGGCTACGGGGGGAAACACCATATATTTT. The full variable domain, in which reference TRBV7-9 and TRBJ1-3 provide the parts outside the CDR3, is DTGVSQNPRHKITKRGQNVTFRCDPISEHNRLYWYRQTLGQGPEFLTYFQNEAQLEKSRLLSDRFSAERPKGSFSTLEIQRTEQGDSAMYLCASSPVRATGGNTIYFGEGSWLTVV.

This clonotype was picked up a small number of times. The chain recombines TRBV20-1 with TRBJ2-3, with 7 bases fitting TRBD2. V lost 0 bases, J lost 1 base, and 7 bases stayed unmatched. The CDR3 covers 16 residues. Germline assignment: CDR1 DFQATT and CDR2 SNEGSKA (reference sequence). Here the CDR3 DNA reads TGCAGTGCTAGAGATCTTGGCGGGAGCGGCACAGATACGCAGTATTTT. Translating it yields CSARDLGGSGTDTQYF.

V is TRBV20-1 and J is TRBJ1-5, with a possible D match to TRBD1 (6 bases). CDR1 is DFQATT, CDR2 SNEGSKA, per germline (reference sequence). The CDR3 has 15 amino acids. The ends were cut back, 1 base at V and 4 bases at J, with 14 bases in the middle. In DNA form, the CDR3 reads TGCAGTGCTAGAGTGACAGGCGGTGGGAATCAGCCCCAGCATTTT. This translates into CSARVTGGGNQPQHF.

This clonotype was counted only a few times. The genes are TRBV5-6 and TRBJ2-1, with TRBD1 as a possible D gene (6 bases). The ends were cut back, 0 bases at V and 4 bases at J, with 11 bases in the middle. From germline, CDR1 is SGHDT and CDR2 YYEEEE. The CDR3 covers 15 residues. The CDR3 nucleotides read TGTGCCAGCAGCTTGGCCGCTGACAGGTACAATGAGCAGTTCTTC. It codes for CASSLAADRYNEQFF.

The chain couples TRBV2 to TRBJ2-3; no definite D call. CDR1 and CDR2 from the germline V gene are SNHLY and FYNNEI. V was cut by 2 bases and J by 1 base, with 10 bases left in between. There are 15 residues in the CDR3. The CDR3 reads CASSESVLGTDTQYF. The DNA for the CDR3 is TGTGCCAGCAGTGAATCTGTCTTAGGCACAGATACGCAGTATTTT.

This clonotype was recorded a few times. V gene TRBV27 combines with J gene TRBJ1-2, with 7 bases fitting TRBD1. V lost 6 bases to trimming and J lost 0 bases; unmatched junction nucleotides: 4. The CDR3 is 14 amino acids. The germline CDR1 and CDR2 sequences are MNHEY and SMNVEV (reference sequence). The CDR3 reads CASSGDSPNYGYTF. CDR3 sequence (DNA): TGTGCCAGCAGCGGGGACAGTCCTAACTATGGCTACACCTTC.

This clonotype has a handful of counts. The chain joins TRBV7-9 to TRBJ1-1; tentative D call: TRBD1 (6 bases). Germline CDR1 SEHNR, CDR2 FQNEAQ (reference sequence). This CDR3 has 13 residues. V lost 3 bases and J lost 8, with 13 bases in between. In DNA form, the CDR3 reads TGTGCCAGCAGCTTCGCCTCGGACAGCGAAGCTTTCTTT. As protein: CASSFASDSEAFF.

This rearrangement joins TRBV28 to TRBJ2-3; 12 bases are shared with TRBD2. The V segment lost 5 bases and the J segment 5 bases; nucleotides outside the gene matches: 17. The CDR3 has 19 residues. The germline V gene encodes CDR1 MDHEN and CDR2 SYDVKM. The CDR3 sequence: CASSPSGLAGGLRKDTQYF. CDR3 nucleotides: TGTGCCAGCAGTCCATCGGGGCTAGCGGGAGGGCTGAGGAAAGATACGCAGTATTTT.

The gene calls are TRBV18 and TRBJ2-3; no definite D call. CDR3 length equals 13 residues. CDR1 KGHSH and CDR2 LQKENI come from the germline V gene. The V end was cut by 6 bases, the J end by 1 base, with 8 bases between. The CDR3 sequence: CASSGRGTDTQYF. CDR3 DNA: TGTGCCAGCTCGGGCCGCGGCACAGATACGCAGTATTTT.

This chain connects TRBV12-2 to TRBJ2-3; the table names TRBD2, a call not compared with the DNA. TRBV12-2 is tagged as a pseudogene. This CDR3 is 19 amino acids long. The CDR3 reads CASRLAARLGASPTDTQYF. The DNA for the CDR3 is TGTGCAAGTCGCTTAGCAGCCCGTTTGGGGGCTAGTCCCACAGATACGCAGTATTTT.